The 20 T cell receptor beta chains presented below share a single source sample, sequenced in a study of cytomegalovirus exposure and HLA in healthy donors. Use of 60 Vbeta and 13 Jbeta primers characterized the PCR. The table came from immunoSEQ multiplex PCR; TCRdb's copy has only in-frame clones and leaves some out. The sample comprises about 60,000 clones, approximately 63% of which are singletons, and approximately 19% rests with the top ten. Sequenced material: PBMCs. These receptor sequences come from a woman aged 55 to 70 in good health and CMV-seropositive.

The chain joins TRBV2 to TRBJ2-1; weak D call: TRBD1 (6 bases). V gave up 6 bases and J gave up 4 bases, with 10 bases separating them. CDR3 length: 13 residues. Germline V CDR1 and CDR2: SNHLY, FYNNEI. The CDR3 region is CASRATGYNEQFF. The CDR3 nucleotides are TGTGCCAGCAGAGCGACAGGTTACAATGAGCAGTTCTTC. The full variable domain, in which reference TRBV2 and TRBJ2-1 provide the parts outside the CDR3, is EPEVTQTPSHQVTQMGQEVILRCVPISNHLYFYWYRQILGQKVEFLVSFYNNEISEKSEIFDDQFSVERPDGSNFTLKIRSTKLEDSAMYFCASRATGYNEQFFGPGTRLTVL.

This rearrangement joins TRBV19 to TRBJ1-5, with 11 positions matching TRBD1. After removal of 5 bases from V and 2 bases from J, the junction contained 8 bases not matched to a gene. Looked up from germline, CDR1 is LNHDA and CDR2 is SQIVND (reference sequence). The CDR3 extends over 17 amino acids. The CDR3 sequence: CASSVRTGGLGNQPQHF. Here the CDR3 DNA reads TGTGCCAGTAGTGTCCGGACAGGGGGCCTAGGCAATCAGCCCCAGCATTTT.

V and J are TRBV5-1 and TRBJ2-7; D not certain. Trimming stripped 0 bases from V and 0 bases from J, with 7 bases between. Germline V lookup: CDR1 SGHRS, CDR2 YFSETQ. The CDR3 totals 14 residues. CDR3 loop: CASSLDFYSYEQYF. In DNA form, the CDR3 reads TGCGCCAGCAGCTTGGATTTTTACTCCTACGAGCAGTACTTC.

This chain uses TRBV6-1 with TRBJ2-5, with 7 bases matching TRBD1. The ends lost 4 bases at V and 1 base at J; junction bases unmatched: 6. The CDR3 runs 15 residues. Germline assignment: CDR1 MNHNS and CDR2 SASEGT. The CDR3 DNA sequence: TGTGCCAGCAGTGGTCGGGACAGCTTCCAAGAGACCCAGTACTTC. Amino acids: CASSGRDSFQETQYF.

This chain uses TRBV10-3 with TRBJ2-3, with TRBD1 matching 11 bases. The CDR3 runs to 16 residues. Trimming cost V 3 bases and J 4 bases; bases outside gene matches: 6. In germline, CDR1 is ENHRY, CDR2 SYGVKD. Here the CDR3 reads CAISEPGQGVADTQYF. The DNA for the CDR3 is TGTGCCATCAGTGAACCGGGACAGGGGGTCGCAGATACGCAGTATTTT.

The chain is built from TRBV5-1 and TRBJ2-5; 8 nucleotides match TRBD1. This CDR3 has 14 amino acids. The trim removed 4 bases at V and 5 bases at J, leaving 7 bases unmatched. The germline gives CDR1 SGHRS, CDR2 YFSETQ. CDR3 DNA sequence: TGCGCCAGCAGCCCCGGACAGGGCGAGGAGACCCAGTACTTC. Protein product: CASSPGQGEETQYF.

J is TRBJ2-5 and V is TRBV4-2; TRBD2 agrees at 8 bases. J lost 2 bases, V lost 5 bases, and 10 bases had no gene match. Germline V gene data show CDR1 as LGHNA and CDR2 as YNFKEQ. The CDR3 sequence is 16 residues long. In DNA, the CDR3 is TGTGCCAGCAGCGGGGGGCCAGCGGGAGCACAAGAGACCCAGTACTTC. This sequence encodes CASSGGPAGAQETQYF.

This chain uses TRBV5-6 with TRBJ1-2; the D gene is possibly TRBD1 (5 bases). This CDR3 is 15 amino acids long. The germline V and J ends were trimmed by 3 bases and 0 bases, with 12 bases remaining between them. CDR1 and CDR2 from the germline V gene are SGHDT and YYEEEE. The chain's CDR3 is CASSWGRQANYGYTF. The CDR3 nucleotides read TGTGCCAGCAGCTGGGGCCGGCAAGCTAACTATGGCTACACCTTC.

This clone appeared a single time. The genes are TRBV29-1 and TRBJ1-2, with TRBD1 identical over 8 bases. This CDR3 contains 13 residues. Germline values: CDR1 SQVTM, CDR2 ANQGSEA. J gave up 4 bases and V 6 bases, and 7 bases lay outside the gene matches. The CDR3 loop reads CSVFRDRIYGYTF. As DNA, the CDR3 is TGCAGCGTCTTCCGGGACAGGATCTATGGCTACACCTTC.

This chain joins TRBV30 and TRBJ1-5; D remains ambiguous. This CDR3 is 13 amino acids long. V was trimmed by 5 bases and J by 4 bases, leaving 12 bases between them. Germline CDR1 is GTSNPN and CDR2 is SVGIG (reference sequence). The CDR3: CAWGGSGNQPQHF. CDR3 DNA sequence: TGTGCCTGGGGAGGAAGCGGAAATCAGCCCCAGCATTTT.

With regard to this clone: This specimen includes other DNA sequences encoding the same CDR3. The chain carries TRBV5-1 and TRBJ2-3; D might be TRBD1 (5 bases). Germline V gene data show CDR1 as SGHRS and CDR2 as YFSETQ. Trimming removed 0 bases at V and 3 bases at J, with 8 bases between. The CDR3 totals 14 residues. The CDR3 bases are TGCGCCAGCAGCTTGGAACAGGATACAGATACGCAGTATTTT. Translated, it gives CASSLEQDTDTQYF. The full variable domain, with the rest looked up from reference TRBV5-1 and TRBJ2-3, is KAGVTQTPRYLIKTRGQQVTLSCSPISGHRSVSWYQQTPGQGLQFLFEYFSETQRNKGNFPGRFSGRQFSNSRSEMNVSTLELGDSALYLCASSLEQDTDTQYFGPGTRLTVL.

This clone was seen just once. V is TRBV6-5 and J is TRBJ2-7; D possibly corresponds to TRBD1 (6 bases). The CDR3 has 12 residues. The V gene's germline CDR1 is MNHEY and CDR2 SVGAGI. The V gene lost 5 bases and the J gene lost 6 bases, with 11 bases spanning the gap. The CDR3 loop reads CASSQTGPEQYF. Written as DNA, the CDR3 is TGTGCCAGCAGTCAGACAGGTCCCGAGCAGTACTTC.

The gene calls are TRBV7-2 and TRBJ1-2; D ambiguous. Trimming took 1 base from V and 8 from J, leaving 11 bases between them. The CDR3 extends over 13 amino acids. In germline, CDR1 is SGHTA, CDR2 FQGNSA. Written as DNA, the CDR3 is TGTGCCAGCAGCTTAGAGCTGGGAGGCGGCTACACCTTC. Translation: CASSLELGGGYTF.

This rearrangement joins TRBV25-1 to TRBJ1-6; D is unresolved. The CDR3 has 12 residues. CDR1 MGHDK and CDR2 SYGVNS come from the germline V gene. Trimming took off 4 bases at V and 10 bases at J, with 8 bases between the two ends. The CDR3 nucleotides read TGTGCCAGCAGTGTGGTGGAGTCACCCCTCCACTTT. It encodes CASSVVESPLHF. The full variable domain, its missing parts supplied by reference TRBV25-1 and TRBJ1-6, is EADIYQTPRYLVIGTGKKITLECSQTMGHDKMYWYQQDPGMELHLIHYSYGVNSTEKGDLSSESTVSRIRTEHFPLTLESARPSHTSQYLCASSVVESPLHFGNGTRLTVT.

This chain links TRBV6-5 with TRBJ1-2; D perhaps matches TRBD1 (5 bases). Trimming removed 5 bases at V and 8 bases at J, with 18 bases between. The CDR3 contains 14 residues. Germline CDR1 and CDR2: MNHEY and SVGAGI. The CDR3 protein is CASSRAWGGKGYTF. Written as DNA, the CDR3 is TGTGCCAGCAGTAGGGCGTGGGGGGGAAAGGGCTACACCTTC.

The chain recombines TRBV15 with TRBJ1-3; D not certain. Trimming shortened V by 0 bases and J by 1 base, and 10 bases separated the two germline ends. Germline V gene lookup returns CDR1 LNHNV and CDR2 YYDKDF (reference sequence). The CDR3 is made up of 16 amino acids. The DNA of the CDR3 is TGTGCCACCAGCAGAGATCGATCGGGGTCTGGAAACACCATATATTTT. It is translated as CATSRDRSGSGNTIYF.

The chain is built from TRBV15 and TRBJ2-3; 9 positions match TRBD1. CDR3 length: 15 residues. The ends lost 5 bases at V and 0 bases at J; junction bases unmatched: 3. Germline V lookup: CDR1 LNHNV, CDR2 YYDKDF (reference sequence). CDR3 protein: CATSRGQGSTDTQYF. CDR3 coding DNA: TGTGCCACCAGCCGGGGACAGGGAAGCACAGATACGCAGTATTTT.

This sequence joins TRBV10-3 and TRBJ2-3; TRBD2 aligns across 12 bases. Germline values: CDR1 ENHRY, CDR2 SYGVKD. This CDR3 comprises 17 residues. V was clipped by 5 bases and J by 3 bases; unmatched bases: 9. The chain's CDR3 is CAISSSPLAGGTDTQYF. CDR3 DNA sequence: TGTGCCATCAGTTCCTCACCACTAGCGGGGGGAACAGATACGCAGTATTTT.

This rearrangement joins TRBV10-1 to TRBJ2-1, with TRBD1 matching 7 bases. CDR1 WNHNN and CDR2 SYGVQD come from the germline V gene (reference sequence). This CDR3 has 15 residues. Trimming at V came to 11 bases and at J to 2 bases, leaving 12 bases not matched to a gene. CDR3 nucleotide sequence: TGCGCCGGTGACAGGGCCGGATATACCTACAATGAGCAGTTCTTC. Translated, it gives CAGDRAGYTYNEQFF.

The V and J genes are TRBV12-5 and TRBJ2-7; D may be TRBD1 (5 bases). The V and J ends lost 6 bases and 5 bases respectively, with 23 bases between them. Germline values: CDR1 LGHNT, CDR2 FRNRAP. This CDR3 region has 16 residues. The CDR3 spells CASGRGDSGPLDEQYF. The CDR3, as DNA: TGTGCTAGTGGGCGAGGCGACAGTGGCCCCCTAGACGAGCAGTACTTC.